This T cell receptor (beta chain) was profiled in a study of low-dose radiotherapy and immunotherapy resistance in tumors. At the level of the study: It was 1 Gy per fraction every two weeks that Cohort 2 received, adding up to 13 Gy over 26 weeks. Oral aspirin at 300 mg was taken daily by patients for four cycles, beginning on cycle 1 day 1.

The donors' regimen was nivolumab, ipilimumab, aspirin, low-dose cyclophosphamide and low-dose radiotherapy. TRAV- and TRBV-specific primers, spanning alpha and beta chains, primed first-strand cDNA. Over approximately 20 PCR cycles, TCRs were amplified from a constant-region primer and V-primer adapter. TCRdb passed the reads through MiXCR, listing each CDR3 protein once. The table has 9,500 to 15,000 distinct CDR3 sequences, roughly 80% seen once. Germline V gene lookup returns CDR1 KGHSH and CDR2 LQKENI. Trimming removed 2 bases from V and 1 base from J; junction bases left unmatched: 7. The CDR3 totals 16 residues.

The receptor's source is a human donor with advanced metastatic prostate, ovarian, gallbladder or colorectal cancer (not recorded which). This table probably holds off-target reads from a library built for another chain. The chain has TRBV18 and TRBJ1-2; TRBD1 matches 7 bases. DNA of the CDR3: TGTGCCAGCTCACCAATACCGGGACAGAGTAACTATGGCTACACCTTC. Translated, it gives CASSPIPGQSNYGYTF.